A selection of T cell receptor beta chains follows, all from one sample in a study of T cells in Graves' hyperthyroidism and ophthalmopathy. From the multiplex PCR reads, TCRdb called clonotypes with MiXCR, one entry per CDR3 protein. The sample lists roughly 570,000 distinct CDR3 sequences, roughly 14% occurring once. The source material was blood. Receptors were obtained from a woman aged 25-40 years with Graves' hyperthyroidism. Both conserved end residues are part of each CDR3. A D gene is named only where the DNA matches it firmly. Size is stated for part of the rows, as once, few or many counts, or as a class when the clone is expanded.

d_call	v_call	clone_size	j_call	cdr3_aa	cdr3_nt
NA	TRBV20-1	many	TRBJ1-5	CSARLSTTDSNQPQHF	TGCAGTGCTCGCCTATCGACGACAGATAGCAATCAGCCCCAGCATTTT
NA	TRBV3-1	many	TRBJ2-1	CASSQDIVGRQQFF	TGTGCCAGCAGCCAAGATATCGTCGGCAGGCAGCAGTTCTTC
NA	TRBV7-9	NA	TRBJ1-3	CASSTGQPGNTIYF	TGTGCCAGCAGTACAGGGCAACCTGGAAACACCATATATTTT
TRBD2	TRBV4-1	NA	TRBJ2-1	CASSLAGGEFNEQFF	TGCGCCAGCAGCCTAGCGGGGGGGGAATTCAATGAGCAGTTCTTC
NA	TRBV19	NA	TRBJ2-3	CASSIVASATQYF	TGTGCCAGTAGTATAGTGGCTAGCGCTACGCAGTATTTT
NA	TRBV28	many	TRBJ2-7	CASRPGTALGEQYF	TGTGCCAGCAGGCCCGGGACTGCCTTAGGGGAGCAGTACTTC
TRBD1	TRBV6-1	many	TRBJ1-2	CASREPLRRTGNYGYTF	TGTGCCAGCAGGGAGCCCCTCAGAAGGACAGGCAACTATGGCTACACCTTC
TRBD2	TRBV11-1	NA	TRBJ2-3	CASSLWGGGTDTQYF	TGTGCCAGCAGCTTATGGGGGGGAGGGACAGATACGCAGTATTTT
NA	TRBV2	NA	TRBJ1-6	CASKDRDTSPLHF	TGTGCCAGCAAAGACAGAGATACTTCACCCCTCCACTTT
TRBD2	TRBV10-3	few	TRBJ2-3	CAISGAGSSTDTQYF	TGTGCCATCAGTGGAGCGGGATCTAGCACAGATACGCAGTATTTT
NA	TRBV18	few	TRBJ1-3	CASSGGLQGNTIYF	TGTGCCAGCTCAGGGGGGCTGCAAGGAAACACCATATATTTT
TRBD2	TRBV5-5	many	TRBJ2-1	CATQRASGINEQFF	TGTGCCACCCAAAGGGCTAGCGGGATAAATGAGCAGTTCTTC
TRBD1	TRBV11-2	many	TRBJ2-3	CASSSGQGSQYF	TGTGCCAGCAGCTCTGGACAGGGTTCGCAGTATTTT
NA	TRBV11-2	many	TRBJ2-6	CASSNDGPDRMGTDHAGANVLTF	TGTGCCAGCAGTAACGACGGCCCGGACAGAATGGGAACAGATCACGCTGGGGCCAACGTCCTGACTTTC
TRBD2	TRBV6-2/TRBV6-3	many	TRBJ2-5	CASRDAGAGGSQAQYF	TGTGCCAGCAGAGACGCCGGGGCGGGAGGGTCTCAGGCCCAGTACTTC
NA	TRBV20-1	many	TRBJ2-7	CSAQGASEISYEQYF	TGCAGCGCCCAAGGGGCTAGCGAGATTTCCTACGAGCAGTACTTC
NA	TRBV6-1	few	TRBJ1-5	CASTLPGNQPQHF	TGTGCCAGCACCCTCCCGGGGAATCAGCCCCAGCATTTT
NA	TRBV5-1	many	TRBJ2-1	CASSFRGPLNEQFF	TGCGCCAGCAGCTTCAGGGGCCCCCTCAATGAGCAGTTCTTC
TRBD1	TRBV7-9	many	TRBJ2-5	CASSLRDREETQYF	TGTGCCAGCAGCCTCAGAGACAGGGAAGAGACCCAGTACTTC
NA	TRBV19	few	TRBJ2-2	CASSIAGSTGELFF	TGTGCCAGTAGTATTGCAGGGAGCACCGGGGAGCTGTTTTTT
TRBD1	TRBV18	few	TRBJ1-4	CASSPTGMAANEKLFF	TGTGCCAGCTCACCGACAGGGATGGCGGCTAATGAAAAACTGTTTTTT
TRBD1	TRBV7-6	NA	TRBJ2-1	CASSLSGGQFF	TGTGCCAGCAGCTTATCAGGGGGGCAGTTCTTC
TRBD1	TRBV27	many	TRBJ2-7	CASSHTSRGYEQYF	TGTGCCAGCAGTCATACCAGCAGGGGGTACGAGCAGTACTTC
NA	TRBV27	many	TRBJ2-3	CASRNGPWVPDTQYF	TGTGCCAGCAGGAACGGGCCCTGGGTCCCAGATACGCAGTATTTT
NA	TRBV2	many	TRBJ1-1	CASSVGENTEAFF	TGTGCCAGCAGTGTGGGGGAGAACACTGAAGCTTTCTTT
TRBD2	TRBV19	NA	TRBJ2-1	CASNLAGPLGNNEQFF	TGTGCCAGTAACTTAGCGGGTCCACTTGGAAACAATGAGCAGTTCTTC
TRBD1	TRBV13	few	TRBJ2-5	CASRQGAGETQYF	TGTGCCAGTCGACAGGGGGCTGGGGAGACCCAGTACTTC
TRBD2	TRBV6-1	few	TRBJ2-5	CASSEKSSGTLETQYF	TGTGCCAGCAGTGAAAAGAGTAGCGGGACTTTAGAGACCCAGTACTTC
TRBD1	TRBV27	many	TRBJ2-7	CASSLIQGVTYEQYF	TGTGCCAGCAGTTTAATACAGGGGGTAACTTACGAGCAGTACTTC
TRBD1	TRBV2	NA	TRBJ1-1	CASGRQGASAFF	TGTGCCAGCGGCCGACAGGGGGCTTCAGCTTTCTTT
TRBD2	TRBV20-1	NA	TRBJ2-7	CSAVLAGGTYEQYF	TGCAGTGCTGTACTAGCGGGAGGAACCTACGAGCAGTACTTC
NA	TRBV18	NA	TRBJ2-1	CASSPSWGSYNEQFF	TGTGCCAGCTCACCAAGTTGGGGCTCCTACAATGAGCAGTTCTTC
NA	TRBV19	NA	TRBJ1-5	CASTHRGGASNQPQHF	TGTGCCAGTACCCACCGGGGCGGGGCTAGCAATCAGCCCCAGCATTTT
NA	TRBV4-1	few	TRBJ2-5	CASSPLGGQETQYF	TGCGCCAGCAGCCCCCTCGGAGGGCAAGAGACCCAGTACTTC
NA	TRBV6-2/TRBV6-3	many	TRBJ2-7	CASSARTDSYEQYF	TGTGCCAGCAGTGCTCGGACAGATTCCTACGAGCAGTACTTC
TRBD2	TRBV7-2	many	TRBJ2-7	CASRQGLVTNEQYF	TGTGCCAGCAGACAAGGACTAGTAACCAACGAGCAGTACTTC
TRBD1	TRBV28	once	TRBJ1-2	CASRRQGGRNYGYTF	TGTGCCAGCAGGAGACAGGGGGGACGGAACTATGGCTACACCTTC
NA	TRBV29-1	many	TRBJ2-3	CSVHPGPITDTQYF	TGCAGCGTTCATCCGGGGCCAATCACAGATACGCAGTATTTT
NA	TRBV24-1	many	TRBJ2-5	CATSGLKDRQETQYF	TGTGCCACCAGTGGCCTGAAGGACAGACAAGAGACCCAGTACTTC
NA	TRBV18	NA	TRBJ2-2	CASPRRENTGELFF	TGTGCCAGCCCCCGGCGGGAGAACACCGGGGAGCTGTTTTTT
NA	TRBV14	few	TRBJ1-2	CASLGLGGYTF	TGTGCCAGCCTAGGGCTGGGTGGCTACACCTTC
NA	TRBV2	many	TRBJ1-6	CASSPLAGLNNSPLHF	TGTGCCAGCAGCCCGTTAGCGGGGTTGAATAATTCACCCCTCCACTTT